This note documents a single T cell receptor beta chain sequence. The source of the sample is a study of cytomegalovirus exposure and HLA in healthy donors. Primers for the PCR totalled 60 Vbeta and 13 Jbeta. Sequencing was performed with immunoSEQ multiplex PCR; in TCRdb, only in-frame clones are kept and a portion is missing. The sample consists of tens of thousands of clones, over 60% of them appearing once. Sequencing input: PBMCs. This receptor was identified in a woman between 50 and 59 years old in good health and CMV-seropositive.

In DNA, the CDR3 is TGTGCCAGCAGTCTCGGGGGCAGGGGGCCGGGTGAAAAACTGTTTTTT. This translates into CASSLGGRGPGEKLFF. The chain carries TRBV28 and TRBJ1-4; 8 bases map to TRBD1. V lost 5 bases to trimming and J lost 7 bases; unmatched junction nucleotides: 12. CDR3 length: 16 residues. Germline assignment: CDR1 MDHEN and CDR2 SYDVKM.